Listed below are T cell receptor beta chains from one sample, sequenced in a study of regulatory T cells in long-lasting Graves disease. Each CDR3 protein gets one entry after TCRdb re-called the multiplex PCR reads with MiXCR. The sample holds roughly 560,000 distinct CDR3 sequences; about 11% are singletons and the top ten take almost 9%. The same data also went into a second study, on T cells in Graves' hyperthyroidism and ophthalmopathy.

The material was peripheral blood mononuclear cells (PBMCs), obtained at new diagnosis, from a patient treated with antithyroid drugs. The receptor set was obtained from a woman under 40 with Graves disease. Each CDR3 is given with its conserved first and last residue. Each record gives: clone size, D gene, V gene, J gene, CDR3 protein, CDR3 DNA. A D gene is named only where the DNA matches it firmly. Size tells how often a clone was seen (once, few, many) or the class of an expanded clone, and some rows leave it out.

clone_size: .; d_call: TRBD2; v_call: TRBV3-1; j_call: TRBJ2-2; cdr3_aa: CASSLPAGGADTGELFF; cdr3_nt: TGTGCCAGCAGCCTCCCTGCCGGGGGGGCAGACACCGGGGAGCTGTTTTTT
clone_size: few; d_call: .; v_call: TRBV11-2; j_call: TRBJ1-5; cdr3_aa: CASSLSINQPQHF; cdr3_nt: TGTGCCAGCAGCTTATCGATCAATCAGCCCCAGCATTTT
clone_size: many; d_call: .; v_call: TRBV5-1; j_call: TRBJ2-3; cdr3_aa: CASSFNRPSDTQYF; cdr3_nt: TGCGCCAGCAGCTTCAACCGCCCCTCGGATACGCAGTATTTT
clone_size: .; d_call: .; v_call: TRBV7-2; j_call: TRBJ1-2; cdr3_aa: CASSLAHRETGYTF; cdr3_nt: TGTGCCAGCAGCTTAGCGCACAGGGAGACTGGCTACACCTTC
clone_size: many; d_call: .; v_call: TRBV4-1; j_call: TRBJ2-2; cdr3_aa: CASSQETRGQLFF; cdr3_nt: TGCGCCAGCAGCCAAGAGACCCGGGGCCAGCTGTTTTTT
clone_size: few; d_call: .; v_call: TRBV2; j_call: TRBJ2-2; cdr3_aa: CASSTTQTGELFF; cdr3_nt: TGTGCCAGCTCCACCACACAGACCGGGGAGCTGTTTTTT
clone_size: .; d_call: TRBD1; v_call: TRBV20-1; j_call: TRBJ1-1; cdr3_aa: CSAREGARTEAFF; cdr3_nt: TGCAGTGCTAGGGAGGGGGCGAGGACTGAAGCTTTCTTT
clone_size: .; d_call: TRBD2; v_call: TRBV7-7; j_call: TRBJ2-7; cdr3_aa: CASSLEGTGTSGYEQYF; cdr3_nt: TGTGCCAGCAGCTTAGAGGGAACCGGGACTAGCGGCTACGAGCAGTACTTC
clone_size: many; d_call: .; v_call: TRBV6-5; j_call: TRBJ2-2; cdr3_aa: CASSFSRKGTGELFF; cdr3_nt: TGTGCCAGCAGTTTTTCCAGAAAGGGAACCGGGGAGCTGTTTTTT
clone_size: few; d_call: .; v_call: TRBV27; j_call: TRBJ2-5; cdr3_aa: CASSRYGRSETQYF; cdr3_nt: TGTGCCAGCAGTCGGTACGGGAGATCAGAGACCCAGTACTTC
clone_size: many; d_call: TRBD2; v_call: TRBV2; j_call: TRBJ2-7; cdr3_aa: CASIRAGVSYEQYF; cdr3_nt: TGTGCCAGCATTCGAGCGGGAGTTTCCTACGAGCAGTACTTC
clone_size: many; d_call: .; v_call: TRBV20-1; j_call: TRBJ2-7; cdr3_aa: CSASTTGRAYEQYF; cdr3_nt: TGCAGTGCTAGCACTACCGGGCGCGCCTACGAGCAGTACTTC
clone_size: many; d_call: .; v_call: TRBV4-1; j_call: TRBJ1-2; cdr3_aa: CASSQPTGYAYGYTF; cdr3_nt: TGCGCCAGCAGCCAACCTACAGGGTACGCCTATGGCTACACCTTC
clone_size: few; d_call: .; v_call: TRBV6-5; j_call: TRBJ2-1; cdr3_aa: CASSYGLRYNEQFF; cdr3_nt: TGTGCCAGCAGTTACGGCCTGAGATACAATGAGCAGTTCTTC
clone_size: many; d_call: .; v_call: TRBV6-1; j_call: TRBJ1-5; cdr3_aa: CATTRPWAVRQPQHF; cdr3_nt: TGTGCCACCACCAGGCCTTGGGCGGTCAGGCAGCCCCAGCATTTT
clone_size: .; d_call: TRBD1; v_call: TRBV6-2/TRBV6-3; j_call: TRBJ1-2; cdr3_aa: CARYGQGADGYTF; cdr3_nt: TGTGCCAGATATGGGCAGGGGGCCGATGGCTACACCTTC
clone_size: many; d_call: TRBD2; v_call: TRBV7-8; j_call: TRBJ2-1; cdr3_aa: CAGSLEGAGDFNEQFF; cdr3_nt: TGTGCCGGCAGCTTGGAGGGTGCGGGAGACTTCAATGAGCAGTTCTTC
clone_size: many; d_call: .; v_call: TRBV29-1; j_call: TRBJ2-1; cdr3_aa: CSVAKAGSYPGEQFF; cdr3_nt: TGCAGCGTCGCCAAGGCCGGGAGCTACCCCGGGGAGCAGTTCTTC
clone_size: .; d_call: .; v_call: TRBV13; j_call: TRBJ2-1; cdr3_aa: CASSLAALQDDEQFF; cdr3_nt: TGTGCCAGCAGCTTAGCCGCACTCCAAGACGATGAGCAGTTCTTC
clone_size: many; d_call: TRBD1; v_call: TRBV19; j_call: TRBJ1-1; cdr3_aa: CASSSSVQGSEAFF; cdr3_nt: TGTGCCAGTAGTTCTTCCGTACAGGGGTCTGAAGCTTTCTTT
clone_size: once; d_call: TRBD2; v_call: TRBV7-9; j_call: TRBJ2-1; cdr3_aa: CASSLPLAGETEQFF; cdr3_nt: TGTGCCAGCAGCCTTCCCCTAGCGGGAGAAACTGAGCAGTTCTTC
clone_size: few; d_call: TRBD2; v_call: TRBV2; j_call: TRBJ2-5; cdr3_aa: CASSEEASGSSGQETQYF; cdr3_nt: TGTGCCAGCAGTGAGGAGGCTAGCGGGAGTAGTGGCCAAGAGACCCAGTACTTC
clone_size: .; d_call: .; v_call: TRBV6-1; j_call: TRBJ2-7; cdr3_aa: CASESLISYEQYF; cdr3_nt: TGTGCCAGCGAGAGCCTTATCTCCTACGAGCAGTACTTC
clone_size: many; d_call: .; v_call: TRBV2; j_call: TRBJ2-7; cdr3_aa: CASSSSTPAGEQYF; cdr3_nt: TGTGCCAGCAGTTCCTCGACCCCCGCCGGCGAGCAGTACTTC
clone_size: few; d_call: .; v_call: TRBV3-1; j_call: TRBJ1-2; cdr3_aa: CASTQSGDYGYTF; cdr3_nt: TGTGCCAGCACCCAGTCGGGGGACTATGGCTACACCTTC
clone_size: few; d_call: .; v_call: TRBV28; j_call: TRBJ1-5; cdr3_aa: CASTSAGPLSNQPQHF; cdr3_nt: TGTGCCAGCACCAGCGCCGGCCCCCTTAGCAATCAGCCCCAGCATTTT
clone_size: many; d_call: .; v_call: TRBV13; j_call: TRBJ2-3; cdr3_aa: CASSLRAGSTDTQYF; cdr3_nt: TGTGCCAGCAGCTTGCGTGCCGGCAGCACAGATACGCAGTATTTT
clone_size: many; d_call: .; v_call: TRBV15; j_call: TRBJ2-3; cdr3_aa: CATSRDDLASYTDTQYF; cdr3_nt: TGTGCCACCAGCAGAGACGACCTAGCGTCATACACAGATACGCAGTATTTT
clone_size: many; d_call: TRBD1; v_call: TRBV5-1; j_call: TRBJ1-1; cdr3_aa: CASSRTGVGNTEAFF; cdr3_nt: TGCGCCAGCAGCCGTACAGGGGTAGGGAACACTGAAGCTTTCTTT
clone_size: many; d_call: .; v_call: TRBV5-1; j_call: TRBJ1-4; cdr3_aa: CASSAGTNEKLFF; cdr3_nt: TGCGCCAGCAGCGCCGGAACTAATGAAAAACTGTTTTTT
clone_size: many; d_call: .; v_call: TRBV18; j_call: TRBJ2-1; cdr3_aa: CASSPLSGIGRGEQFF; cdr3_nt: TGTGCCAGCTCACCACTATCAGGGATTGGACGGGGTGAGCAGTTCTTC
clone_size: many; d_call: .; v_call: TRBV6-1; j_call: TRBJ1-3; cdr3_aa: CASSEGNTIYF; cdr3_nt: TGTGCCAGCAGTGAAGGAAACACCATATATTTT
clone_size: many; d_call: TRBD2; v_call: TRBV20-1; j_call: TRBJ2-1; cdr3_aa: CSARDTLAGDLNEQFF; cdr3_nt: TGCAGTGCTAGAGATACACTAGCGGGAGACCTCAATGAGCAGTTCTTC
clone_size: few; d_call: TRBD1; v_call: TRBV7-3; j_call: TRBJ2-6; cdr3_aa: CASSLGQGGKRANVLTF; cdr3_nt: TGTGCCAGCAGCCTGGGACAGGGCGGGAAAAGGGCCAACGTCCTGACTTTC
clone_size: many; d_call: .; v_call: TRBV19; j_call: TRBJ2-5; cdr3_aa: CASSPGPQLYQETQYF; cdr3_nt: TGTGCCAGTAGCCCCGGACCCCAACTGTACCAAGAGACCCAGTACTTC
clone_size: many; d_call: TRBD2; v_call: TRBV7-2; j_call: TRBJ2-7; cdr3_aa: CASSLVGLAGNEQYF; cdr3_nt: TGTGCCAGCAGCTTAGTAGGACTAGCGGGAAACGAGCAGTACTTC
clone_size: few; d_call: TRBD1; v_call: TRBV24-1; j_call: TRBJ2-1; cdr3_aa: CATSDPGQGEYNEQFF; cdr3_nt: TGTGCCACCAGTGACCCCGGACAGGGGGAGTACAATGAGCAGTTCTTC
clone_size: .; d_call: .; v_call: TRBV19; j_call: TRBJ2-7; cdr3_aa: CASSIGEGDEQYF; cdr3_nt: TGTGCCAGTAGTATTGGCGAGGGGGACGAGCAGTACTTC
clone_size: few; d_call: .; v_call: TRBV2; j_call: TRBJ2-3; cdr3_aa: CASSEAGATDTQYF; cdr3_nt: TGTGCCAGCAGTGAAGCAGGGGCCACAGATACGCAGTATTTT
clone_size: .; d_call: .; v_call: TRBV14; j_call: TRBJ2-6; cdr3_aa: CASSQVGGTGLGANVLTF; cdr3_nt: TGTGCCAGCAGCCAAGTTGGAGGAACGGGGCTTGGGGCCAACGTCCTGACTTTC
clone_size: many; d_call: .; v_call: TRBV18; j_call: TRBJ2-3; cdr3_aa: CASSPLQGRTDTQYF; cdr3_nt: TGTGCCAGCTCACCGTTGCAGGGCCGCACAGATACGCAGTATTTT
clone_size: .; d_call: .; v_call: TRBV14; j_call: TRBJ2-7; cdr3_aa: CANSQAAMGPSYEQYF; cdr3_nt: TGTGCCAACAGCCAAGCTGCTATGGGCCCCTCCTACGAGCAGTACTTC
clone_size: many; d_call: .; v_call: TRBV13; j_call: TRBJ1-3; cdr3_aa: CASSRVGNTIYF; cdr3_nt: TGTGCCAGCAGCAGGGTTGGAAACACCATATATTTT
clone_size: many; d_call: .; v_call: TRBV2; j_call: TRBJ2-3; cdr3_aa: CASRERGWVPPNTQYF; cdr3_nt: TGTGCCAGCAGAGAAAGGGGGTGGGTCCCGCCGAATACGCAGTATTTT
clone_size: many; d_call: TRBD2; v_call: TRBV11-2; j_call: TRBJ2-5; cdr3_aa: CASSYRGLAGGPGETQYF; cdr3_nt: TGTGCCAGCAGCTACCGGGGACTAGCGGGAGGGCCTGGAGAGACCCAGTACTTC
clone_size: .; d_call: .; v_call: TRBV5-1; j_call: TRBJ2-6; cdr3_aa: CASSFRDTESGANVLTF; cdr3_nt: TGCGCCAGCAGCTTCCGGGACACCGAATCTGGGGCCAACGTCCTGACTTTC
clone_size: many; d_call: TRBD2; v_call: TRBV12-3/TRBV12-4; j_call: TRBJ2-3; cdr3_aa: CASTNSGTTDTQYF; cdr3_nt: TGTGCCTCCACGAACAGCGGGACCACAGATACGCAGTATTTT
clone_size: few; d_call: TRBD1; v_call: TRBV28; j_call: TRBJ1-6; cdr3_aa: CASSPGQGWSPLHF; cdr3_nt: TGTGCCAGCAGTCCAGGACAGGGATGGTCACCCCTCCACTTT
clone_size: .; d_call: TRBD1; v_call: TRBV28; j_call: TRBJ1-5; cdr3_aa: CASSLPGGVNQPQHF; cdr3_nt: TGTGCCAGCAGTCTACCAGGGGGTGTCAATCAGCCCCAGCATTTT
clone_size: many; d_call: TRBD2; v_call: TRBV6-1; j_call: TRBJ2-7; cdr3_aa: CASSQAGVSYEQYF; cdr3_nt: TGTGCCAGCAGCCAAGCGGGGGTCTCCTACGAGCAGTACTTC
clone_size: many; d_call: .; v_call: TRBV28; j_call: TRBJ2-7; cdr3_aa: CASSSRIKGGNYEQYF; cdr3_nt: TGTGCCAGCAGTTCCCGAATAAAGGGTGGCAACTACGAGCAGTACTTC
clone_size: many; d_call: .; v_call: TRBV2; j_call: TRBJ2-7; cdr3_aa: CASSPLDSSLYEQYF; cdr3_nt: TGTGCCAGCAGCCCCTTGGACAGTTCTCTCTACGAGCAGTACTTC
clone_size: many; d_call: TRBD1; v_call: TRBV12-3/TRBV12-4; j_call: TRBJ2-7; cdr3_aa: CASSPPDRAYEQYF; cdr3_nt: TGTGCCAGCAGTCCTCCCGACAGGGCCTACGAGCAGTACTTC
clone_size: few; d_call: .; v_call: TRBV4-1; j_call: TRBJ2-7; cdr3_aa: CASSQEALASYEQYF; cdr3_nt: TGCGCCAGCAGCCAAGAAGCGTTAGCGTCCTACGAGCAGTACTTC
clone_size: many; d_call: TRBD1; v_call: TRBV18; j_call: TRBJ1-5; cdr3_aa: CARYTEGGDDQPQHF; cdr3_nt: TGTGCCAGATATACCGAAGGGGGCGACGATCAGCCCCAGCATTTT
clone_size: .; d_call: .; v_call: TRBV20-1; j_call: TRBJ2-1; cdr3_aa: CSATYLYNEQFF; cdr3_nt: TGCAGTGCTACTTACTTGTACAATGAGCAGTTCTTC
clone_size: many; d_call: TRBD2; v_call: TRBV2; j_call: TRBJ2-1; cdr3_aa: CAREVSGYISYNEQFF; cdr3_nt: TGTGCCAGGGAGGTTAGCGGGTACATATCCTACAATGAGCAGTTCTTC
clone_size: many; d_call: TRBD2; v_call: TRBV24-1; j_call: TRBJ2-1; cdr3_aa: CATSDRTSGSSNEQFF; cdr3_nt: TGTGCCACCAGTGATCGGACTAGCGGGAGTAGCAATGAGCAGTTCTTC
clone_size: .; d_call: .; v_call: TRBV9; j_call: TRBJ2-2; cdr3_aa: CASSTDNNAGELFF; cdr3_nt: TGTGCCAGCAGCACCGACAACAATGCCGGGGAGCTGTTTTTT